A single sample is the source of the 31 T cell receptor beta chains below, sequenced in a study of shared clonotypes between healthy human individuals (dated by TCRdb to about 2020). CD8 naive samples were obtained by positive selection for CCR7 among CD45RO-negative cells, yielding a CD45RA+CCR7+ population from which TemRA cells were excluded. The method was the immunoSEQ multiplex PCR assay. The source is immuneACCESS, and TCRdb retained only in-frame sequences with V and J called. Part of the clones is not carried over; for the studies checked, unresolved V genes explain less than half of this, and the remainder is unexplained. The sample table records around 650,000 clones; approximately 96% of these occur just once. The ten top clones hold about 0.11% of the sample. What was sequenced was naive CD8+ T cells sorted from blood. The cell subset or site label of this sample denotes: CD45RA+CCR7+. The receptors originated from a woman aged 25-40 years in good health.

This chain links TRBV9 with TRBJ2-4; 9 nucleotides match TRBD1. Per the germline V gene, CDR1 is SGDLS and CDR2 is YYNGEE. V lost 3 bases to trimming and J lost 0 bases; unmatched junction nucleotides: 4. The CDR3 is 16 residues long. Here the CDR3 reads CASSAGQGLAKNIQYF. The CDR3 nucleotides read TGTGCCAGCAGCGCCGGACAGGGGCTAGCCAAAAACATTCAGTACTTC.

The J gene is TRBJ2-2, the V gene TRBV6-5; D gene uncertain. The V end was cut by 4 bases, the J end by 3 bases, with 9 bases between. This CDR3 has 14 amino acids. CDR1 and CDR2 (germline): MNHEY, SVGAGI. The DNA for the CDR3 is TGTGCCAGCAGTTCCGTCGGGCACACCGGGGAGCTGTTTTTT. Its translation: CASSSVGHTGELFF.

The V gene is TRBV5-4, the J gene TRBJ1-2; TRBD1 agrees at 9 bases. CDR3 size: 15 residues. Per the germline V gene, CDR1 is SGHNT and CDR2 is YYREEE (reference sequence). V was pared by 5 bases and J by 5 bases, with 10 bases of the junction left unmatched. DNA for the CDR3: TGTGCCAGCAGGCCAAACCCCGGACAGGGGTATGGCTACACCTTC. Its protein product is CASRPNPGQGYGYTF.

The genes are TRBV7-8 and TRBJ2-1; possibly TRBD1 or TRBD2 for D (6 bases each). Germline V lookup: CDR1 SGHVS, CDR2 FQNEAQ. Deletions cut 5 bases from V and 0 bases from J, with 11 bases between. The length of the CDR3 is 15 residues. For the CDR3, the DNA is TGTGCCAGCAGCGCCGGAGGGGGCTCCTACAATGAGCAGTTCTTC. Protein: CASSAGGGSYNEQFF.

The chain links TRBV27 to TRBJ2-1; D gene unclear. From germline, CDR1 is MNHEY and CDR2 SMNVEV (reference sequence). V was cut by 2 bases and J by 9 bases, with 8 bases left in between. This CDR3 is built from 12 residues. CDR3 coding DNA: TGTGCCAGCAGTTTAATCCCGGGTGAGCAGTTCTTC. Its protein is CASSLIPGEQFF.

The gene calls are TRBV28 and TRBJ2-7, with TRBD2 as a possible D gene (6 bases). Germline CDR1 reads MDHEN; CDR2 reads SYDVKM. The V and J ends lost 8 bases and 2 bases respectively, with 16 bases between them. The CDR3 sequence is 14 residues long. The CDR3, as DNA: TGTGCCAGCTCCTTCGGGACTCAAACCTACGAGCAGTACTTC. It codes for CASSFGTQTYEQYF.

The rearrangement links TRBV18 to TRBJ2-7, with 7 bases matching TRBD2. Germline CDR1 reads KGHSH; CDR2 reads LQKENI. The length of the CDR3 is 14 residues. The V gene end was trimmed by 4 bases and the J gene end by 3 bases; junction bases not matched to a gene: 6. In DNA, the CDR3 is TGTGCCAGCTCACAGGGCACGGGAGGCTACGAGCAGTACTTC. Its translation: CASSQGTGGYEQYF.

This sequence joins TRBV7-6 and TRBJ2-3; 10 bases fit TRBD2. The CDR3 consists of 14 residues. The V gene end was trimmed by 5 bases and the J gene end by 5 bases; junction bases not matched to a gene: 4. Germline V gives CDR1 SGHVS, CDR2 FNYEAQ. CDR3 amino acids: CASSLTSGLDTQYF. CDR3 coding DNA: TGTGCCAGCAGCCTGACTAGCGGGTTAGATACGCAGTATTTT.

The rearrangement uses TRBV28 and TRBJ2-3, with D possibly TRBD2 on 5 matching bases. V lost 2 bases to trimming and J lost 8 bases, with 11 bases between them. This CDR3 has 13 amino acids. The germline CDR1 and CDR2 sequences are MDHEN and SYDVKM. As DNA, the CDR3 is TGTGCCAGCAGTTTAGGGAGCGGTGGTACGCAGTATTTT. Translation: CASSLGSGGTQYF.

The chain combines TRBV9 with TRBJ2-1; 7 nucleotides align to TRBD2. Germline-derived CDR1 and CDR2 are SGDLS and YYNGEE. V was clipped by 3 bases and J by 9 bases; unmatched bases: 9. The CDR3 runs 14 residues. CDR3 nucleotides: TGTGCCAGCAGCGGCCCCCCCGGGGGGATTGAGCAGTTCTTC. This sequence encodes CASSGPPGGIEQFF.

V usage is TRBV27 and J usage is TRBJ1-2; 8 positions agree with TRBD1. With V trimmed by 5 bases and J by 0 bases, 5 bases remained unmatched. Germline loops: CDR1 MNHEY, CDR2 SMNVEV (reference sequence). The CDR3 is 15 residues long. CDR3 DNA sequence: TGTGCCAGCAGTCCAGGGACAGGCTCTAACTATGGCTACACCTTC. This sequence encodes CASSPGTGSNYGYTF.

V gene TRBV7-8 combines with J gene TRBJ2-3; 14 nucleotides line up with TRBD2. Germline CDR1 SGHVS, CDR2 FQNEAQ. The CDR3 has 16 residues. V was pared by 9 bases and J by 6 bases, with 11 bases of the junction left unmatched. The DNA of the CDR3 is TGTGCCAGTCTGGGGACTAGCGGGAGTGTGGTGGATACGCAGTATTTT. It codes for CASLGTSGSVVDTQYF.

V is TRBV27 and J is TRBJ2-5, with a possible D match to TRBD2 (6 bases). The end of the DNA fits TRBJ2-7 better, so the J call may be wrong. Germline lookup yields CDR1 MNHEY and CDR2 SMNVEV (reference sequence). This CDR3 comprises 15 residues. The CDR3 coding sequence is TGTGCCAGCAGTTTAGATGGGGACTCCGCCTACGAGCAGTACTTC. Translated: CASSLDGDSAYEQYF.

The V and J genes are TRBV19 and TRBJ1-5; no firm D call. V lost 9 bases, J lost 3 bases, and 15 bases lay in between. Germline CDR1 is LNHDA and CDR2 is SQIVND (reference sequence). CDR3 length equals 14 residues. CDR3 DNA: TGTGCCAGCCACTGGACCTTTAACAATCAGCCCCAGCATTTT. Encoded protein: CASHWTFNNQPQHF.

V and J are TRBV4-2 and TRBJ2-7, with 13 bases matching TRBD2. Trimming cost V 3 bases and J 2 bases; bases outside gene matches: 13. The CDR3 loop spans 19 amino acids. Germline V gene data show CDR1 as LGHNA and CDR2 as YNFKEQ. CDR3 sequence: CASSQETSGRPVSPYEQYF. The CDR3 DNA follows: TGTGCCAGCAGCCAGGAGACTAGCGGGAGGCCGGTTTCCCCCTACGAGCAGTACTTC.

The V gene is TRBV28, the J gene TRBJ2-5, with D possibly TRBD2 on 5 matching bases. The CDR3 has 15 residues. Germline lookup yields CDR1 MDHEN and CDR2 SYDVKM. Deletions cut 5 bases from V and 4 bases from J, with 17 bases between. CDR3 sequence: CASSPPVGRGETQYF. As DNA, the CDR3 is TGTGCCAGCAGTCCCCCGGTGGGCCGGGGAGAGACCCAGTACTTC.

The chain has TRBV13 and TRBJ1-1; TRBD1 matches at 10 bases. V lost 5 bases, J lost 4 bases, and 7 bases stayed unmatched. This CDR3 is built from 15 residues. Germline CDR1 reads PRHDT; CDR2 reads FYEKMQ (reference sequence). The CDR3: CASSNAGTGVTEAFF. CDR3 nucleotide sequence: TGTGCCAGCAGCAATGCCGGGACAGGGGTCACTGAAGCTTTCTTT.

The chain joins TRBV11-2 to TRBJ2-5; D is possibly TRBD2 (6 bases). Germline lookup yields CDR1 SGHAT and CDR2 FQNNGV. The length of the CDR3 is 14 residues. Trimming stripped 0 bases from V and 6 bases from J, with 11 bases between. This CDR3 is CASSLDPGVKTQYF. In DNA, the CDR3 is TGTGCCAGCAGCTTAGACCCGGGAGTAAAGACCCAGTACTTC.

The chain couples TRBV19 to TRBJ2-7, with 7 bases matching TRBD2. CDR1 and CDR2 (germline): LNHDA, SQIVND (reference sequence). This CDR3 has 13 amino acids. J was trimmed by 3 bases and V by 6 bases; bases with no gene match: 5. CDR3: CASSVGLNYEQYF. The CDR3 nucleotides are TGTGCCAGTAGCGTGGGACTAAACTACGAGCAGTACTTC.

V usage is TRBV19 and J usage is TRBJ2-5, with TRBD1 identical over 7 bases. Germline V lookup: CDR1 LNHDA, CDR2 SQIVND (reference sequence). The V segment lost 5 bases and the J segment 1 base; nucleotides outside the gene matches: 7. The CDR3 has 15 amino acids. Here the CDR3 reads CASSAGGMSQETQYF. CDR3 bases: TGTGCCAGTAGTGCAGGGGGTATGTCCCAAGAGACCCAGTACTTC.

The count of this clone is one. The chain has TRBV19 and TRBJ2-5; maybe TRBD2 (5 bases). The CDR3 extends over 13 amino acids. The ends were cut back, 10 bases at V and 3 bases at J, with 15 bases in the middle. Germline values: CDR1 LNHDA, CDR2 SQIVND (reference sequence). CDR3 DNA sequence: TGTGCCACCTCGCGGGTTGGAGAAGAGACCCAGTACTTC. This translates into CATSRVGEETQYF.

The chain is built from TRBV28 and TRBJ2-3; D remains unclear. Germline-derived CDR1 and CDR2 are MDHEN and SYDVKM. The CDR3 totals 13 residues. V was trimmed by 3 bases and J by 10 bases, leaving 14 bases between them. CDR3 loop: CASSFVSTPPQYF. In nucleotides, the CDR3 is TGTGCCAGCAGTTTTGTCTCTACGCCCCCGCAGTATTTT.

This chain connects TRBV5-8 to TRBJ2-1; 11 nucleotides match TRBD2. The trim removed 5 bases at V and 9 bases at J, leaving 4 bases unmatched. This CDR3 contains 13 residues. Germline CDR1 SGHTS, CDR2 YDEGEE. The CDR3 DNA is TGTGCCAGCAGGACGGGACTAGCGGTTGAGCAGTTCTTC. It translates to CASRTGLAVEQFF.

V and J are TRBV7-2 and TRBJ1-2; unclear D gene. The V and J ends lost 10 bases and 5 bases respectively, with 14 bases between them. This CDR3 has 12 residues. CDR1 is SGHTA and CDR2 is FQGNSA in the germline V gene. CDR3 in amino acids: CAIGSLLYGYTF. The CDR3 DNA reads TGTGCCATCGGTTCGCTGCTATATGGCTACACCTTC. Full variable domain (rest looked up from reference TRBV7-2 and TRBJ1-2): GAGVSQSPSNKVTEKGKDVELRCDPISGHTALYWYRQSLGQGLEFLIYFQGNSAPDKSGLPSDRFSAERTGGSVSTLTIQRTQQEDSAVYLCAIGSLLYGYTFGSGTRLTVV.

A single count supports this clone. V gene TRBV9 combines with J gene TRBJ1-3; D gene unclear. CDR1 is SGDLS and CDR2 is YYNGEE in the germline V gene. This CDR3 has 15 residues. V was cut by 0 bases and J by 0 bases, with 7 bases left in between. The CDR3 DNA is TGTGCCAGCAGCGTAGGTTTCAGCTCTGGAAACACCATATATTTT. This translates into CASSVGFSSGNTIYF.

The chain is built from TRBV27 and TRBJ2-5, with 7 bases lining up with TRBD1. CDR3 length: 15 amino acids. Germline-derived CDR1 and CDR2 are MNHEY and SMNVEV (reference sequence). The ends lost 4 bases at V and 0 bases at J; junction bases unmatched: 5. CDR3 nucleotides: TGTGCCAGCAGTTCACAGGGGACGTACCAAGAGACCCAGTACTTC. Encoded protein: CASSSQGTYQETQYF.

The rearrangement uses TRBV5-1 and TRBJ2-3, with D tentatively TRBD2 (5 bases). The CDR3 is made up of 15 amino acids. V lost 6 bases, J lost 4 bases, and 18 bases lay in between. From germline, CDR1 is SGHRS and CDR2 YFSETQ. In DNA, the CDR3 is TGCGCCAGCACCTCGGTTCGGGGTGGTGCAGATACGCAGTATTTT. Residues: CASTSVRGGADTQYF.

This clone was counted a few times. The chain recombines TRBV2 with TRBJ1-2; no clear D. This CDR3 region has 12 residues. CDR1 SNHLY and CDR2 FYNNEI come from the germline V gene. The V gene lost 7 bases and the J gene lost 6 bases, with 12 bases spanning the gap. The CDR3 here is CASMVGLHGYTF. Here the CDR3 DNA reads TGTGCCAGCATGGTAGGTCTGCATGGCTACACCTTC.

Only one count was recorded for this clone. The chain recombines TRBV2 with TRBJ2-7; D is unclear. The CDR3 covers 14 residues. V lost 1 base to trimming and J lost 6 bases, with 13 bases between them. Germline V gives CDR1 SNHLY, CDR2 FYNNEI. CDR3 coding DNA: TGTGCCAGCAGTGAAGGTGCCCCGACGGGCGAGCAGTACTTC. Encoded protein: CASSEGAPTGEQYF.

About this clone itself: Different DNA sequences within this sample yield the same CDR3. The DNA for the CDR3 is TGTGCCAGCAGCCCCGGCTACGAGCAGTACTTC. Protein sequence: CASSPGYEQYF. The rearrangement links TRBV2 to TRBJ2-7, with D hard to call. Trimming pared 6 bases from V and 3 bases from J, leaving 6 bases between. The germline V gene has CDR1 SNHLY and CDR2 FYNNEI. The CDR3 length is 11 residues.

The chain uses TRBV10-1 and TRBJ1-1; tentatively, D is TRBD1 (5 bases). Germline-derived CDR1 and CDR2 are WNHNN and SYGVQD (reference sequence). V was pared by 4 bases and J by 5 bases, with 11 bases between. The CDR3 runs 13 residues. In nucleotides, the CDR3 is TGCGCCAGCAGTGTGGGGCGCGGTACTGAAGCTTTCTTT. It translates to CASSVGRGTEAFF.